This TCR beta chain appears in the sequencing data of a study of cytomegalovirus exposure and HLA in healthy donors. This clone was observed a few times. Germline V gene lookup returns CDR1 MDHEN and CDR2 SYDVKM. The CDR3 covers 13 residues. The V end lost 7 bases, the J end lost 2 bases, and 12 bases lay between the germline ends. Produced via immunoSEQ multiplex PCR; TCRdb's table is partial and in-frame only. Among about 180,000 clones, around 84% were seen once, and the ten largest hold approximately 15%. The sequenced material came from PBMCs. V is TRBV28 and J is TRBJ2-7; the D gene is possibly TRBD1 (6 bases). The sequence came from a man between 18 and 35 years old in good health and CMV-seropositive. DNA for the CDR3: TGTGCCAGCACCCCTGGGGGCACCTACGAGCAGTACTTC. Translated, it gives CASTPGGTYEQYF.